This T cell receptor (beta chain) derives from a study of CD8+ T cells in alopecia areata. Study background: Percent of scalp involved defined treated patients' severity scores.

cDNA serving as the sequencing template came from extracted, reverse transcribed RNA. This table comes from immunoSEQ multiplex PCR, and its TCRdb copy is limited to in-frame clones, with some not included. The table has 180,000 or so clones, roughly 50% seen once. Treatment here: oral pan-JAK inhibitor, 5-10 mg twice daily. This clone was picked up a small number of times. Its target is not known. Per the germline V gene, CDR1 is SQVTM and CDR2 is ANQGSEA. V lost 5 bases and J 4 bases, leaving 4 bases between the germline ends. The CDR3 has 10 residues. Study-wide results and limits: Patients shared TCRs less clearly than mice did, possibly for HLA-related reasons. Sequences from scalp samples also cover resident alphabeta T cells of normal skin.

The material was CD8+ T cells sorted from blood, obtained at week 24, from a patient treated with tofacitinib. The clonotype originates from a human donor with alopecia areata. V usage is TRBV29-1 and J usage is TRBJ2-3; D is uncertain. The CDR3 loop is CSVMADTQYF. The CDR3 DNA is TGCAGCGTTATGGCAGATACGCAGTATTTT.